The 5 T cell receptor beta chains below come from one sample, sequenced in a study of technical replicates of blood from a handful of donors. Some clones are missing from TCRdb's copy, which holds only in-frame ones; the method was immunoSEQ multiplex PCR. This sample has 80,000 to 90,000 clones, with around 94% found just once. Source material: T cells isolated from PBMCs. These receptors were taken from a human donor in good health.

This CDR3 is CASSGGRANTGELFF. The CDR3, as DNA: TGTGCCAGCAGTGGCGGGAGGGCGAACACCGGGGAGCTGTTTTTT. V usage is TRBV25-1 and J usage is TRBJ2-2, with 9 bases that match TRBD2. The trim removed 4 bases at V and 0 bases at J, leaving 0 bases unmatched. The germline V gene encodes CDR1 MGHDK and CDR2 SYGVNS. CDR3 length: 15 residues. The full variable domain, rest sourced from reference TRBV25-1 and TRBJ2-2, is EADIYQTPRYLVIGTGKKITLECSQTMGHDKMYWYQQDPGMELHLIHYSYGVNSTEKGDLSSESTVSRIRTEHFPLTLESARPSHTSQYLCASSGGRANTGELFFGEGSRLTVL.

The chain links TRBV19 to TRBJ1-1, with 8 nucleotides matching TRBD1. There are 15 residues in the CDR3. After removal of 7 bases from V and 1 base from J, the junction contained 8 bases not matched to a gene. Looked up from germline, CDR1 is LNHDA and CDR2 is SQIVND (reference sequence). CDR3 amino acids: CASTAGGSGNTEAFF. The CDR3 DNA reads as TGTGCCAGTACCGCAGGGGGCTCCGGGAACACTGAAGCTTTCTTT. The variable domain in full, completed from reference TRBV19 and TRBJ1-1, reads DGGITQSPKYLFRKEGQNVTLSCEQNLNHDAMYWYRQDPGQGLRLIYYSQIVNDFQKGDIAEGYSVSREKKESFPLTVTSAQKNPTAFYLCASTAGGSGNTEAFFGQGTRLTVV.

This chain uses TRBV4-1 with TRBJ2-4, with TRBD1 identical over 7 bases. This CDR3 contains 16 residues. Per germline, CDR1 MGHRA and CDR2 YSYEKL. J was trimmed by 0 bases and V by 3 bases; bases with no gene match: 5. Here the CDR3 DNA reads TGCGCCAGCAGCCATAGGACAGGCCTAGCCAAAAACATTCAGTACTTC. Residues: CASSHRTGLAKNIQYF.

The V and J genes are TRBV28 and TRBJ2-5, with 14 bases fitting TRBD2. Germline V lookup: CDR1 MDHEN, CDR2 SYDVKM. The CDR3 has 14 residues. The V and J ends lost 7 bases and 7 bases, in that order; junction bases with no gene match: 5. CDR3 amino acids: CASKGLAGEGTQYF. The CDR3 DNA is TGTGCCAGCAAGGGACTAGCGGGAGAAGGGACCCAGTACTTC.

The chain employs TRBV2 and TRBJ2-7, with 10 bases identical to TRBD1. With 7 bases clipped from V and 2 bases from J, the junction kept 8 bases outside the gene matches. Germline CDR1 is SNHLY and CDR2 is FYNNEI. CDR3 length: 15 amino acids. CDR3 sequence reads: CASKVGQGTTYEQYF. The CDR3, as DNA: TGTGCCAGCAAAGTGGGACAGGGGACTACCTACGAGCAGTACTTC.